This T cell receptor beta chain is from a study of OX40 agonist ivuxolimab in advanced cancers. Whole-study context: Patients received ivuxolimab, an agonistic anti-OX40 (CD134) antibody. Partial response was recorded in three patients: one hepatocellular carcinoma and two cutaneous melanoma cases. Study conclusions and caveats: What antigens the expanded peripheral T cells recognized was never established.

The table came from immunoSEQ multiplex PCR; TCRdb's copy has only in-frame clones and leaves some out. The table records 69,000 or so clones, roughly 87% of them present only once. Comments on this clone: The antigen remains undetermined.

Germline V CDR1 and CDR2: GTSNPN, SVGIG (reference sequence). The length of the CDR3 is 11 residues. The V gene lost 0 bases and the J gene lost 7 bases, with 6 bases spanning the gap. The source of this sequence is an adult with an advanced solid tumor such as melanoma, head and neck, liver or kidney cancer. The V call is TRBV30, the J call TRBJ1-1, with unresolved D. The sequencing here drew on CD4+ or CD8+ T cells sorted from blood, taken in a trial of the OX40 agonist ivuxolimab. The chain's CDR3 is CAWSVRGEAFF. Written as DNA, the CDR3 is TGTGCCTGGAGTGTACGAGGTGAAGCTTTCTTT.